Sequencing of this T cell receptor beta chain was carried out in a study of cytomegalovirus exposure and HLA in healthy donors. With regard to this clone: The antigen is not known.

General study findings and limits: CMV antigen specificity of a few CMV-associated chains was confirmed in vitro. Accurate prediction of most subjects' HLA-A and HLA-B alleles from TCR beta sequences was reported.

PCR primers comprised 60 Vbeta and 13 Jbeta primers. Some clones are missing from TCRdb's copy, which holds only in-frame ones; the method was immunoSEQ multiplex PCR. The sample lists tens of thousands of clones, around two fifths seen once, with about 2% in the top ten. Looked up from germline, CDR1 is SGHTA and CDR2 is FQGNSA. The J segment lost 4 bases and the V segment lost 7 bases, leaving 13 bases of the junction unmatched. The length of the CDR3 is 17 residues. Input material: PBMCs. V usage is TRBV7-2 and J usage is TRBJ1-6, with 7 nucleotides matching TRBD1. The clonotype comes from a woman aged 45-65 years in good health and CMV-seronegative. The CDR3: CASTPQDREPYNSPLHF. CDR3 DNA sequence: TGTGCCAGCACCCCTCAAGACAGGGAGCCTTATAATTCACCCCTCCACTTT.